These T cell receptor beta chains were read from a single sample in a study of T cells in localized non-small cell lung cancer. The assay was immunoSEQ multiplex PCR, and TCRdb's table has in-frame clones only and misses some. Of tens of thousands of clones in the sample, roughly 90% were seen once. Source: peripheral blood, taken before any cancer treatment. All receptors derive from a man aged 40-75 years with stage I squamous cell lung carcinoma. Both conserved end residues are part of each CDR3. A D gene is named only where the DNA matches it firmly. Clone size, where shown, is once, few, many, or a class for clones that have expanded.

V gene,D gene,clone size,J gene,CDR3 protein,CDR3 DNA
TRBV11-2,-,-,TRBJ2-3,CASSNRHGQKDTDTQYF,TGTGCCAGCAGCAATAGACATGGACAGAAAGATACAGATACGCAGTATTTT
TRBV7-2,TRBD1,-,TRBJ2-3,CASSLGTGYGDTQYF,TGTGCCAGCAGCTTGGGGACAGGGTACGGAGATACGCAGTATTTT
TRBV4-3,TRBD1,-,TRBJ2-7,CASSQGTGESYEQYF,TGCGCCAGCAGCCAAGGGACAGGGGAAAGCTACGAGCAGTACTTC
TRBV28,-,-,TRBJ1-5,CASSFGGRSDQPQHF,TGTGCCAGCAGTTTTGGGGGCAGATCGGATCAGCCCCAGCATTTT
TRBV27,-,-,TRBJ1-4,CASTGGSKLFF,TGTGCCAGTACGGGGGGGAGTAAACTGTTTTTT
TRBV28,TRBD2,-,TRBJ2-1,CASRGLATYNEQFF,TGTGCCAGCAGGGGACTAGCAACCTACAATGAGCAGTTCTTC
TRBV5-1,-,-,TRBJ2-1,CASSLAWMGNEQFF,TGCGCCAGCAGCTTGGCGTGGATGGGTAATGAGCAGTTCTTC
TRBV11-3,TRBD1,-,TRBJ2-7,CASSPGNGQGTNEQYF,TGTGCCAGCAGCCCAGGCAATGGACAGGGTACTAACGAGCAGTACTTC
TRBV7-9,TRBD1,-,TRBJ2-5,CASSSGQGASGTQYF,TGTGCCAGCAGCTCCGGACAGGGGGCGAGTGGTACCCAGTACTTC
TRBV27,-,-,TRBJ1-4,CASSLSRGDEKLFF,TGTGCCAGCAGTTTATCGCGGGGGGACGAAAAACTGTTTTTT
TRBV7-2,TRBD2,-,TRBJ2-3,CASSLIATSGRATDTQYF,TGTGCCAGCAGCTTAATAGCGACTAGCGGGAGGGCCACAGATACGCAGTATTTT
TRBV27,TRBD1,-,TRBJ1-2,CASSSGTDRGYTF,TGTGCCAGCAGTTCCGGGACAGACAGAGGCTACACCTTC
TRBV14,TRBD1,-,TRBJ2-6,CASSQVRDRFSGANVLTF,TGTGCCAGCAGCCAAGTCCGGGACAGGTTCTCTGGGGCCAACGTCCTGACTTTC
TRBV4-1,TRBD2,-,TRBJ2-5,CASSQSIAGGGRETQYF,TGCGCCAGCAGCCAATCAATAGCGGGAGGGGGACGGGAGACCCAGTACTTC
TRBV9,-,-,TRBJ1-6,CASSVGFLQGENSPLHF,TGTGCCAGCAGCGTAGGGTTCCTTCAGGGTGAAAATTCACCCCTCCACTTT
TRBV4-1,-,-,TRBJ2-7,CASSQAPWEGYEQYF,TGCGCCAGCAGCCAAGCTCCCTGGGAAGGCTACGAGCAGTACTTC
TRBV6-4,TRBD1,-,TRBJ2-7,CASSPTAGTGPYEQYF,TGTGCCAGCAGTCCAACTGCCGGGACAGGGCCCTACGAGCAGTACTTC
TRBV7-7,-,-,TRBJ2-1,CASSLGDLVTNEQFF,TGTGCTAGCAGCTTGGGGGACCTAGTAACCAATGAGCAGTTCTTC
TRBV6-1,TRBD1,-,TRBJ2-5,CASSGYRGSETQYF,TGTGCCAGCAGTGGATACAGGGGGTCTGAGACCCAGTACTTC
TRBV4-1,TRBD2,-,TRBJ2-1,CASSWQREGLNEQFF,TGCGCCAGCAGCTGGCAGCGGGAGGGCCTGAATGAGCAGTTCTTC
TRBV27,TRBD2,-,TRBJ2-3,CASSLPPLSGRGADTQYF,TGTGCCAGCAGTTTACCACCACTTAGCGGGAGGGGTGCAGATACGCAGTATTTT
TRBV7-2,-,-,TRBJ2-3,CASSLAGSTDTQYF,TGTGCCAGCAGCTTAGCGGGAAGCACAGATACGCAGTATTTT
TRBV10-2,-,-,TRBJ1-1,CASRGTDWADTEAFF,TGCGCCAGCAGGGGGACCGATTGGGCGGACACTGAAGCTTTCTTT
TRBV11-2,TRBD1,once,TRBJ1-1,CASSSQGTYTEAFF,TGTGCCAGCAGTTCACAGGGGACTTACACTGAAGCTTTCTTT
TRBV5-1,-,-,TRBJ2-7,CASRTGSYEQYF,TGCGCCAGCAGGACCGGATCCTACGAGCAGTACTTC
TRBV6-6,TRBD2,-,TRBJ2-5,CASRHPREGQETQYF,TGTGCCAGCAGACACCCTCGGGAGGGCCAAGAGACCCAGTACTTC
TRBV4-1,TRBD1,-,TRBJ2-7,CASSRGQATDYEQYF,TGCGCCAGCAGCCGGGGACAGGCTACCGACTACGAGCAGTACTTC
TRBV10-1,TRBD2,-,TRBJ2-1,CASSISSGSGNEQFF,TGCGCCAGCAGTATTTCTAGCGGGAGTGGGAATGAGCAGTTCTTC
TRBV4-1,-,-,TRBJ1-4,CASSPSPLLYDYEKLFF,TGCGCCAGCAGCCCAAGCCCATTACTTTATGATTATGAAAAACTGTTTTTT
TRBV7-2,-,-,TRBJ2-7,CASSSAYEQYF,TGTGCCAGCAGTTCAGCTTACGAGCAGTACTTC
TRBV6-5,TRBD2,-,TRBJ2-5,CASKRLAAEETQYF,TGTGCCAGCAAACGACTAGCGGCTGAAGAGACCCAGTACTTC
TRBV7-2,TRBD2,-,TRBJ2-3,CASSFGGDTDTQYF,TGTGCCAGCAGCTTTGGGGGGGATACAGATACGCAGTATTTT
TRBV28,-,-,TRBJ2-7,CASRSGQSAYEQYF,TGTGCCAGCAGAAGCGGACAGTCCGCCTACGAGCAGTACTTC
TRBV5-1,-,-,TRBJ2-3,CASSLGQSTDTQYF,TGCGCCAGCAGCTTGGGCCAGAGCACAGATACGCAGTATTTT
TRBV28,-,-,TRBJ2-3,CASTGATDTQYF,TGTGCCAGCACCGGAGCAACAGATACGCAGTATTTT
TRBV7-2,TRBD2,once,TRBJ2-3,CASSLGTSGRADTQYF,TGTGCCAGCAGCTTAGGTACTAGCGGGAGGGCAGATACGCAGTATTTT
TRBV7-2,-,-,TRBJ2-5,CASSSGGGGTQYF,TGTGCCAGCAGCTCGGGGGGCGGTGGGACCCAGTACTTC
TRBV30,-,-,TRBJ1-2,CAWSVWGTLGYTF,TGTGCCTGGAGTGTATGGGGGACTTTAGGCTACACCTTC
TRBV18,-,-,TRBJ1-4,CASSPPDNNEKLFF,TGTGCCAGCTCACCACCGGACAATAATGAAAAACTGTTTTTT
TRBV4-2,-,-,TRBJ1-5,CASSQDQGPTWTQHF,TGTGCCAGCAGCCAAGATCAGGGCCCCACATGGACCCAGCATTTT
TRBV4-3,TRBD2,-,TRBJ2-1,CASSQDPRLAGLKNEQFF,TGCGCCAGCAGCCAAGATCCAAGACTAGCGGGGTTAAAGAATGAGCAGTTCTTC
TRBV5-1,TRBD2,-,TRBJ2-1,CASSLELAGGPGNEQFF,TGCGCCAGCAGCTTGGAACTAGCGGGAGGGCCGGGCAATGAGCAGTTCTTC
TRBV14,-,-,TRBJ2-5,CASSRGTARETQYF,TGTGCCAGCAGCCGTGGGACTGCCAGGGAGACCCAGTACTTC
TRBV29-1,TRBD1,-,TRBJ2-1,CSVETGGPSSYNEQFF,TGCAGCGTTGAGACAGGGGGCCCGAGCTCCTACAATGAGCAGTTCTTC